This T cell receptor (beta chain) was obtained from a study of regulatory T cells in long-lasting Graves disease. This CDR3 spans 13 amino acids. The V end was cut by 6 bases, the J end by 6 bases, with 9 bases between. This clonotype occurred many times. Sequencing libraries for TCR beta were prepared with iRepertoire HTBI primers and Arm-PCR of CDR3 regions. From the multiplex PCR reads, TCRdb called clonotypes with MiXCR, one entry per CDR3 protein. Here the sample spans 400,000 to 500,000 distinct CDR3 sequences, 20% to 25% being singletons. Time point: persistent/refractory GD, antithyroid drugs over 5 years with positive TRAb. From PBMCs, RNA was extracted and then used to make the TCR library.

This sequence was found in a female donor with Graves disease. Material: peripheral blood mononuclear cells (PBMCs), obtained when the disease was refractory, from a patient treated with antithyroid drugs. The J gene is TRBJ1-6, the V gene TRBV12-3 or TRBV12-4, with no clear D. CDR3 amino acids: CASSRKGNSPLHF. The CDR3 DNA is TGTGCCAGCAGCAGGAAGGGTAATTCACCCCTCCACTTT.